This T cell receptor beta chain was sequenced in a study of T cell responses to AZD1222 COVID-19 vaccine. Study-wide background: Second-dose groups at about 4 or about 12 weeks were pooled.

The CDR3 is 16 amino acids. V shed 0 bases and J shed 2 bases, with 14 bases lying between them. Libraries were prepared by immunoSEQ multiplex PCR; TCRdb keeps only in-frame clonotypes and omits some of them. Of about 180,000 clones listed, over 85% are singletons. About this clone: Its antigen remains unknown.

Study results and caveats: Breadth and depth of Spike-specific TCRs rose after two AZD1222 doses. The peak T cell response came first, and repertoires were sampled only after it. Clonal diversity was possibly underestimated, and the donors were mostly white British, with more females.

The chain carries TRBV6-7 and TRBJ2-7, with a tentative D call TRBD2 (7 bases). TRBV6-7 is known as an ORF, though its function is uncertain. The TCR originated in an adult in good health. The sequencing used peripheral blood, collected on day 0 of AZD1222 vaccination. CDR3 loop: CASSYSRGGPTYEQYF. The DNA of the CDR3 is TGTGCCAGCAGTTACTCAAGGGGGGGCCCTACCTACGAGCAGTACTTC.